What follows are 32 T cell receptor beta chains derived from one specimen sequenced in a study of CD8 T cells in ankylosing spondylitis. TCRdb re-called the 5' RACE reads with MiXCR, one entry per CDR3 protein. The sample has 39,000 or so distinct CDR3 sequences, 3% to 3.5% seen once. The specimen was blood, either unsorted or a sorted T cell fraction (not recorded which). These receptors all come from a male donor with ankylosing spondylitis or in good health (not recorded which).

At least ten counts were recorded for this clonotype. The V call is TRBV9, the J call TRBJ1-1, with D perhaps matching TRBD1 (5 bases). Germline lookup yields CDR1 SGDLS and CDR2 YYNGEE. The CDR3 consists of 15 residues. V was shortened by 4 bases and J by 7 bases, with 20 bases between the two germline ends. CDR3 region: CASSKGDRQGSEAFF. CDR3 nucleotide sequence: TGTGCCAGCAGCAAGGGCGACAGACAAGGTAGTGAAGCTTTCTTT. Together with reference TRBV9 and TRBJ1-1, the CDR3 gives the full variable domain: DSGVTQTPKHLITATGQRVTLRCSPRSGDLSVYWYQQSLDQGLQFLIQYYNGEERAKGNILERFSAQQFPDLHSELNLSSLELGDSALYFCASSKGDRQGSEAFFGQGTRLTVV.

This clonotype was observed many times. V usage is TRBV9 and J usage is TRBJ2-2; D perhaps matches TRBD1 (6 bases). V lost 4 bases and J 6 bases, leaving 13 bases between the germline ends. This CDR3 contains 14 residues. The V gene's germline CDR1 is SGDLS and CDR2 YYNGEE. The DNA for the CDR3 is TGTGCCAGCAGCTTAAGGACAGAGGCCGGGGAGCTGTTTTTT. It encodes CASSLRTEAGELFF.

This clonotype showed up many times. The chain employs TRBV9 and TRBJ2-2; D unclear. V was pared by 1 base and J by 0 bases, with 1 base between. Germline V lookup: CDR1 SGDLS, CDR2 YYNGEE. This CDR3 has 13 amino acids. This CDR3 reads CASSVPNTGELFF. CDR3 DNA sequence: TGTGCCAGCAGCGTACCGAACACCGGGGAGCTGTTTTTT.

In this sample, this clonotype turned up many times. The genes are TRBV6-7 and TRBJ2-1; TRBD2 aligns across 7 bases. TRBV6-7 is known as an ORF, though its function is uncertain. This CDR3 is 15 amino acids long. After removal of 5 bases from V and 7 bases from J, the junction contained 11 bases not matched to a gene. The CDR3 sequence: CASSPGTTGGNEQFF. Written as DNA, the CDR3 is TGTGCCAGCAGTCCCGGGACTACCGGCGGGAATGAGCAGTTCTTC.

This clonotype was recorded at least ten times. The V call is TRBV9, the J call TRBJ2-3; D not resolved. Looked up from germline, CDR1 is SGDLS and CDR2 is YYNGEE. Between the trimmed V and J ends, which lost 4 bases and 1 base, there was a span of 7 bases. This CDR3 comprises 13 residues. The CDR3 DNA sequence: TGTGCCAGCAGCTTCACTCGCACAGATACGCAGTATTTT. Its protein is CASSFTRTDTQYF.

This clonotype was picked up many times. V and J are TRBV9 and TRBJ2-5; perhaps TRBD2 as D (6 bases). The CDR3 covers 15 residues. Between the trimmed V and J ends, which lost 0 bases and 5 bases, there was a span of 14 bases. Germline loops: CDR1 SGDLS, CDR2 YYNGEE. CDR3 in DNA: TGTGCCAGCAGCGTAGCTGGGACTCTGAAGGAGACCCAGTACTTC. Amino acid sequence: CASSVAGTLKETQYF.

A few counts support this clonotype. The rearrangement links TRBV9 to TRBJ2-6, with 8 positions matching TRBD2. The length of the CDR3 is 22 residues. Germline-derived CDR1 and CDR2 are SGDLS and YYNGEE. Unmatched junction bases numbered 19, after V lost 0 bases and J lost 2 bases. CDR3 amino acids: CASSVEPSGGSVVLAGANVLTF. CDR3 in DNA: TGTGCCAGCAGCGTAGAGCCCAGCGGGGGTTCGGTAGTTCTGGCTGGGGCCAACGTCCTGACTTTC.

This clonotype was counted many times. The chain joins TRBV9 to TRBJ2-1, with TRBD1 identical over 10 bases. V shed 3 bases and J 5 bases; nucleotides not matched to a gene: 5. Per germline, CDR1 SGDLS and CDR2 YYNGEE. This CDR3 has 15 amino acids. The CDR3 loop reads CASSGHGTGDNEQFF. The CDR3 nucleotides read TGTGCCAGCAGCGGTCACGGGACAGGGGACAATGAGCAGTTCTTC.

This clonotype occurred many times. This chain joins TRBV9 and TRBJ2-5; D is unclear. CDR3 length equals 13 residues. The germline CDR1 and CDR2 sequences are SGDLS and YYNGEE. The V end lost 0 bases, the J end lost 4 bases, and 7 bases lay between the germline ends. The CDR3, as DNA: TGTGCCAGCAGCGTAGCTACCCGAGAGACCCAGTACTTC. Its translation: CASSVATRETQYF.

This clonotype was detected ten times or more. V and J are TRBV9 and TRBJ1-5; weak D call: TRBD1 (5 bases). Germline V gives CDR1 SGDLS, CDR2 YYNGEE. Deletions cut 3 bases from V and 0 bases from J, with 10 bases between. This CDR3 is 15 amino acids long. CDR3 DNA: TGTGCCAGCAGCGCGCAGGGTCGTAGCAATCAGCCCCAGCATTTT. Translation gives CASSAQGRSNQPQHF. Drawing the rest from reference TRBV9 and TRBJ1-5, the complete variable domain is DSGVTQTPKHLITATGQRVTLRCSPRSGDLSVYWYQQSLDQGLQFLIQYYNGEERAKGNILERFSAQQFPDLHSELNLSSLELGDSALYFCASSAQGRSNQPQHFGDGTRLSIL.

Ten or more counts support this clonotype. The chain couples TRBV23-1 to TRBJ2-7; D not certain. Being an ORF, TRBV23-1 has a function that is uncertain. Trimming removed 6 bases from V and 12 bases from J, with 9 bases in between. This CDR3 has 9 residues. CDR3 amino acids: CASRPDRYV. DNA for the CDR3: TGCGCCAGCAGACCTGACCGGTACGTC.

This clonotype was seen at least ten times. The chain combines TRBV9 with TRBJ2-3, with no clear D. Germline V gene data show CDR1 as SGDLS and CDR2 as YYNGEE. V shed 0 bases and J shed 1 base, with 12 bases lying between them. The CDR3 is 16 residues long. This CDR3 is CASSVDARRRTDTQYF. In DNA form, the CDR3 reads TGTGCCAGCAGCGTAGACGCCCGTCGGCGCACAGATACGCAGTATTTT.

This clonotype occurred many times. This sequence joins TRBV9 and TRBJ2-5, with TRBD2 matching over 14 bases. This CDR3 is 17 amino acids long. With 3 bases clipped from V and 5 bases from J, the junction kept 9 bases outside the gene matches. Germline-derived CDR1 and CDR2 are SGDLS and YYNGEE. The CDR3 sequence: CASSDGTSGGRGETQYF. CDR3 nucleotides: TGTGCCAGCAGCGATGGGACTAGCGGGGGACGCGGCGAGACCCAGTACTTC.

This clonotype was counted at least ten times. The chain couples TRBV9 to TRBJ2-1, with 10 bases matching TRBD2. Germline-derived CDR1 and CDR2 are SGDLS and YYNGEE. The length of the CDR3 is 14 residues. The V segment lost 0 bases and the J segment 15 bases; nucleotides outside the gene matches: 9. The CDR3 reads CASSVDSSGRWAFF. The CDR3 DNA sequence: TGTGCCAGCAGCGTAGATTCTAGCGGGAGATGGGCGTTCTTC.

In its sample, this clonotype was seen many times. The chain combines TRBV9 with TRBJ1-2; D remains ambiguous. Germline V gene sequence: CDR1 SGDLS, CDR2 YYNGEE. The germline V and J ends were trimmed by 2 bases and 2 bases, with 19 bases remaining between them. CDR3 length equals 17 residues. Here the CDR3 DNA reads TGTGCCAGCAGCGTTAGTACAGATCCACCCTTCAACTATGGCTACACCTTC. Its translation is CASSVSTDPPFNYGYTF. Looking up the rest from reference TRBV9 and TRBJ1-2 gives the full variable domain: DSGVTQTPKHLITATGQRVTLRCSPRSGDLSVYWYQQSLDQGLQFLIQYYNGEERAKGNILERFSAQQFPDLHSELNLSSLELGDSALYFCASSVSTDPPFNYGYTFGSGTRLTVV.

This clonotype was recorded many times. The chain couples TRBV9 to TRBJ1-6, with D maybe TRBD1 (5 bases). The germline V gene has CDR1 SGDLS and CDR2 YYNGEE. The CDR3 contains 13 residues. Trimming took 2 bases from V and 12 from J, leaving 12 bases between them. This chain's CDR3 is CASSVDSRGPLHF. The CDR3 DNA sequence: TGTGCCAGCAGCGTCGACAGCCGAGGACCCCTCCACTTT. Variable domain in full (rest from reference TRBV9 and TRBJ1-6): DSGVTQTPKHLITATGQRVTLRCSPRSGDLSVYWYQQSLDQGLQFLIQYYNGEERAKGNILERFSAQQFPDLHSELNLSSLELGDSALYFCASSVDSRGPLHFGNGTRLTVT.

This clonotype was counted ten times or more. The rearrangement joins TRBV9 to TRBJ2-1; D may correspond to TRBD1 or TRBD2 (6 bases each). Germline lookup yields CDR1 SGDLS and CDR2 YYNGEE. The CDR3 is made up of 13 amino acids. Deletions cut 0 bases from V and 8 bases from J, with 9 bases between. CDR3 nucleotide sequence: TGTGCCAGCAGCGTAGAGAGGGGGGATGAGCAGTTCTTC. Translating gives CASSVERGDEQFF.

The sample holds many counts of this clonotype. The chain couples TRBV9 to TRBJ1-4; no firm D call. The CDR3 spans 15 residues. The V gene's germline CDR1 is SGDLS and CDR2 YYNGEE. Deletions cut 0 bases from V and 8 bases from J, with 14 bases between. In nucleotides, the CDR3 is TGTGCCAGCAGCGTAGGGGCAAGGTCGGGCGAAAAACTGTTTTTT. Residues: CASSVGARSGEKLFF.

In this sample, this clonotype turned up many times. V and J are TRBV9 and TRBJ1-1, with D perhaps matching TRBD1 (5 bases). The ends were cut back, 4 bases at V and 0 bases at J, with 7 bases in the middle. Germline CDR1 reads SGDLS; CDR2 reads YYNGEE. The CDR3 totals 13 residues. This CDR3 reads CASSTTVNTEAFF. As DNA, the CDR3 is TGTGCCAGCAGCACGACAGTGAACACTGAAGCTTTCTTT.

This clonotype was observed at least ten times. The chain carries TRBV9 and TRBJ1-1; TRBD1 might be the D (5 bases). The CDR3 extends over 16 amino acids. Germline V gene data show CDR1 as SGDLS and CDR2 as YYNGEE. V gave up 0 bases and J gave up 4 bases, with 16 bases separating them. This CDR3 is CASSVGVGRASTEAFF. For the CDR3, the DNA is TGTGCCAGCAGCGTAGGGGTGGGCAGGGCGAGCACTGAAGCTTTCTTT.

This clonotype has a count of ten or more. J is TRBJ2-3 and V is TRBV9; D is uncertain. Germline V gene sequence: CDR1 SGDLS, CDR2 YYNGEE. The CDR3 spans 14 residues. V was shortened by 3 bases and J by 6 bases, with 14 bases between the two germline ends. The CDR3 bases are TGTGCCAGCAGCGCTTCGGGTGGTGGGGATACGCAGTATTTT. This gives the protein CASSASGGGDTQYF.

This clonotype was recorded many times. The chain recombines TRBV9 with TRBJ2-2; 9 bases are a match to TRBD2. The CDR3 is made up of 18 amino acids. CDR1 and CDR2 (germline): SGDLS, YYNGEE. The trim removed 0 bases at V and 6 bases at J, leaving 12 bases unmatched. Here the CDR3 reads CASSVDPAGGLMAGELFF. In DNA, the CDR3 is TGTGCCAGCAGCGTAGACCCAGCGGGGGGCCTGATGGCCGGGGAGCTGTTTTTT.

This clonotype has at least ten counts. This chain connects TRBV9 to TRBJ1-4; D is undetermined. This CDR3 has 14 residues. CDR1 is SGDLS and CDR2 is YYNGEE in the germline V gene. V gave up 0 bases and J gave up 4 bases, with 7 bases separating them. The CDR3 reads CASSVGANNEKLFF. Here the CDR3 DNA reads TGTGCCAGCAGCGTAGGAGCTAATAATGAAAAACTGTTTTTT.

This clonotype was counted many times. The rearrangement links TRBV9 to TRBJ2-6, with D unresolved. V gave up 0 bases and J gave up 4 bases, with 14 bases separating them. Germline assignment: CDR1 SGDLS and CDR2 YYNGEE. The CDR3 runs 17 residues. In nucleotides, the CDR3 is TGTGCCAGCAGCGTAGGTCCGGGTTCTCTCGGGGCCAACGTCCTGACTTTC. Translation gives CASSVGPGSLGANVLTF.

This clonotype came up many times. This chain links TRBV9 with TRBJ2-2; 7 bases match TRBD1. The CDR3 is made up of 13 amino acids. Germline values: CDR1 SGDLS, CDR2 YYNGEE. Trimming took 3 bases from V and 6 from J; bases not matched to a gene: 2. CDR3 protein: CASSEQGSGELFF. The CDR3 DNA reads TGTGCCAGCAGCGAACAGGGGTCCGGGGAGCTGTTTTTT.

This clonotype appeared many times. CDR3 DNA sequence: TGTGCCAGCAGCGCCGGCGGGAGGAAAAACATTCAGTACTTC. Translated, it gives CASSAGGRKNIQYF. The gene calls are TRBV9 and TRBJ2-4; 8 bases align to TRBD2. V lost 3 bases to trimming and J lost 4 bases; unmatched junction nucleotides: 3. Germline V gene lookup returns CDR1 SGDLS and CDR2 YYNGEE. This CDR3 is built from 14 residues.

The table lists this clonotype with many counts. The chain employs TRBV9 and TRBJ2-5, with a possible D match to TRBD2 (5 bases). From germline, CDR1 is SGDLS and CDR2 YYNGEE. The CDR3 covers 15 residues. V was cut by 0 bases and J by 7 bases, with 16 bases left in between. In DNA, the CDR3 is TGTGCCAGCAGCGTAGCTGACAACCCGAGCGGGACCCAGTACTTC. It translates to CASSVADNPSGTQYF.

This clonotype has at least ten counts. The chain's CDR3 is CASSPGTSVGELFF. For the CDR3, the DNA is TGTGCCAGCAGCCCTGGGACTAGCGTCGGGGAGCTGTTTTTT. The V and J genes are TRBV9 and TRBJ2-2; 10 nucleotides match TRBD2. In germline, CDR1 is SGDLS, CDR2 YYNGEE. The V and J ends lost 4 bases and 7 bases, in that order; junction bases with no gene match: 4. The length of the CDR3 is 14 residues.

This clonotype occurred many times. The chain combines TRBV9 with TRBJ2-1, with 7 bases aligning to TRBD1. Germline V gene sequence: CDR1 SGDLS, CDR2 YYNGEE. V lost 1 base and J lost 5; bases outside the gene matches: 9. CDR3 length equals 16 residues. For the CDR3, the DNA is TGTGCCAGCAGCGTAACTTTACAGGGGACGCACAATGAGCAGTTCTTC. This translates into CASSVTLQGTHNEQFF. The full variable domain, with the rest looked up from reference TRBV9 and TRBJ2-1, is DSGVTQTPKHLITATGQRVTLRCSPRSGDLSVYWYQQSLDQGLQFLIQYYNGEERAKGNILERFSAQQFPDLHSELNLSSLELGDSALYFCASSVTLQGTHNEQFFGPGTRLTVL.

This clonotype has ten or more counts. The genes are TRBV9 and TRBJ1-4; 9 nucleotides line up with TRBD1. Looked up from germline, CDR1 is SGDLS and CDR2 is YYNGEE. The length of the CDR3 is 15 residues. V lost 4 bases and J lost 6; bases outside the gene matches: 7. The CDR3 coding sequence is TGTGCCAGCAGCTTCCAGACAGGGGGTCATGAAAAACTGTTTTTT. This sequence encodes CASSFQTGGHEKLFF.

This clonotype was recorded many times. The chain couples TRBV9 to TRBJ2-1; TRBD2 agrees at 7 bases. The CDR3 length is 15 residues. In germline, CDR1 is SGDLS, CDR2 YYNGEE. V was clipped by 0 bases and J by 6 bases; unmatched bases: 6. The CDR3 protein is CASSVAGGTGNEQFF. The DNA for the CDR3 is TGTGCCAGCAGCGTAGCGGGGGGTACGGGCAATGAGCAGTTCTTC.

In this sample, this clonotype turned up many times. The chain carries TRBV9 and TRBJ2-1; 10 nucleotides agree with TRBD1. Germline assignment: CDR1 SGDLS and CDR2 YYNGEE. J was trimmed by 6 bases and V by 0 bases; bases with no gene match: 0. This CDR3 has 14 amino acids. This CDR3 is CASSVGDRGNEQFF. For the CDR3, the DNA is TGTGCCAGCAGCGTAGGGGACAGGGGCAATGAGCAGTTCTTC. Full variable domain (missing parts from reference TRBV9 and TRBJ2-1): DSGVTQTPKHLITATGQRVTLRCSPRSGDLSVYWYQQSLDQGLQFLIQYYNGEERAKGNILERFSAQQFPDLHSELNLSSLELGDSALYFCASSVGDRGNEQFFGPGTRLTVL.